What follows are 9 T cell receptor beta chains derived from one specimen sequenced in a study of CD8 T cells in ankylosing spondylitis. These receptors are not linked to any known antigen. TCRdb re-analysed the 5' RACE reads in MiXCR, keeping a single row per CDR3 protein. The sample includes 750,000 to 850,000 distinct CDR3 sequences, roughly 10% of them seen just once. Findings of the study overall: Characteristic of ankylosing spondylitis blood, it appeared, was a TCR beta motif comprising about eight highly homologous variants.

The source material was blood, either unsorted or a sorted T cell fraction (not recorded which). All receptors derive from a male donor with ankylosing spondylitis.

V and J are TRBV7-2 and TRBJ2-2; D might be TRBD2 (5 bases). Trimming cost V 5 bases and J 0 bases, with 13 bases left between them. Germline-derived CDR1 and CDR2 are SGHTA and FQGNSA. The CDR3 sequence is 16 residues long. The DNA of the CDR3 is TGTGCCAGCAGCCCGGAGGTGTATTCGAACACCGGGGAGCTGTTTTTT. This gives the protein CASSPEVYSNTGELFF.

Only a few counts were recorded for this clonotype. The chain is built from TRBV15 and TRBJ2-1, with D unclear. Germline CDR1 reads LNHNV; CDR2 reads YYDKDF (reference sequence). Trimming took off 2 bases at V and 6 bases at J, with 14 bases between the two ends. This CDR3 has 15 amino acids. The CDR3 reads CATSRWTRFGNEQFF. The CDR3, as DNA: TGTGCCACCAGCAGATGGACCCGATTCGGCAATGAGCAGTTCTTC. Filled out from reference TRBV15 and TRBJ2-1, the complete variable domain reads DAMVIQNPRYQVTQFGKPVTLSCSQTLNHNVMYWYQQKSSQAPKLLFHYYDKDFNNEADTPDNFQSRRPNTSFCFLDIRSPGLGDTAMYLCATSRWTRFGNEQFFGPGTRLTVL.

This clonotype was seen ten or more times. The chain combines TRBV4-3 with TRBJ1-3; D not resolved. This CDR3 is built from 13 residues. The germline V gene encodes CDR1 LGHNA and CDR2 YSLEER. Between the trimmed V and J ends, which lost 6 bases and 4 bases, there was a span of 10 bases. As DNA, the CDR3 is TGCGCCAGCAGACCGGCAGGAGGAAACACCATATATTTT. Protein sequence: CASRPAGGNTIYF.

This clonotype was observed a handful of times. The CDR3 sequence is CATSVGGNLETQYF. The CDR3 DNA is TGTGCCACCAGTGTTGGAGGAAATTTGGAGACCCAGTACTTC. The chain links TRBV24-1 to TRBJ2-5; D possibly corresponds to TRBD2 (5 bases). From germline, CDR1 is KGHDR and CDR2 SFDVKD. This CDR3 region has 14 residues. V was shortened by 5 bases and J by 5 bases, with 14 bases between the two germline ends.

The V gene is TRBV2, the J gene TRBJ2-1, with D possibly TRBD1 on 7 matching bases. Germline CDR1 reads SNHLY; CDR2 reads FYNNEI. Trimming left V 5 bases short and J 6 bases short, with 17 bases between. CDR3 length: 15 residues. CDR3 coding DNA: TGTGCCAGCAGTACCCCCAGGGGGGTTGGCAATGAGCAGTTCTTC. It encodes CASSTPRGVGNEQFF.

This clonotype was detected a few times. The chain is built from TRBV5-6 and TRBJ1-2; TRBD1 aligns across 12 bases. The CDR3 runs 15 residues. V shed 3 bases and J 8 bases; nucleotides not matched to a gene: 8. Germline V gene lookup returns CDR1 SGHDT and CDR2 YYEEEE. The CDR3, as DNA: TGTGCCAGCAGCTACCTGGGACAGGGGGCTCGCGGCTACACCTTC. Its translation: CASSYLGQGARGYTF.

The V gene is TRBV11-2, the J gene TRBJ1-2; a weak D match, TRBD1 (6 bases). Germline V lookup: CDR1 SGHAT, CDR2 FQNNGV. V was pared by 5 bases and J by 7 bases, with 14 bases between. CDR3 length: 13 residues. The DNA for the CDR3 is TGTGCCAGCAGCCCAATGGGGACACGTGGCTACACCTTC. Its protein is CASSPMGTRGYTF.

This clonotype was observed a handful of times. The V call is TRBV20-1, the J call TRBJ2-5; weak D call: TRBD2 (7 bases). Trimming pared 5 bases from V and 5 bases from J, leaving 18 bases between. CDR3 length equals 14 residues. CDR1 is DFQATT and CDR2 is SNEGSKA in the germline V gene (reference sequence). The CDR3 DNA reads TGCAGTGCTGGGGGTACAGGGAGGGAGGAGACCCAGTACTTC. Translating gives CSAGGTGREETQYF.

The chain's CDR3 is CASSHPGLEQYF. Here the CDR3 DNA reads TGTGCCAGCAGCCACCCTGGGTTGGAGCAGTACTTC. The V call is TRBV6-2 or TRBV6-3, the J call TRBJ2-7; unclear D gene. CDR3 length: 12 amino acids. Trimming cost V 6 bases and J 7 bases, with 13 bases left between them. Looked up from germline, CDR1 is MNHEY and CDR2 is SVGEGT.